The subject of this entry is one T cell receptor beta chain. Its antigen is unknown. The record originates from a study of cytomegalovirus exposure and HLA in healthy donors. Looking at the study overall: A prior study identified 100 million to 130 million unique TCR beta sequences from about 179 million T cells. In an early release, HLA-typed donors contributed approximately 80 million unique TCR sequences. Findings of the study overall: A later analysis, which compared TCR beta chains of equal frequency, found the HLA-associated ones more clonally expanded.

This CDR3 region has 14 residues. With 7 bases removed from V and 5 bases from J, the gap between germline ends came to 15 bases. CDR1 MDHEN and CDR2 SYDVKM come from the germline V gene. PCR was performed using 60 Vbeta and 13 Jbeta primers. Assay used: immunoSEQ multiplex PCR; TCRdb lists only in-frame clones, some missing. The sample includes 150,000 to 200,000 clones, 76% of them seen just once. This TCR came from a male donor in good health and CMV-seronegative. Specimen: PBMCs. The genes are TRBV28 and TRBJ1-5, with D maybe TRBD1 (5 bases). The CDR3 coding sequence is TGTGCCAGCACTCTCGCGGCAGGGCATCAGCCCCAGCATTTT. Its protein product is CASTLAAGHQPQHF.